Below, 25 T cell receptor beta chains from the same sample are listed, as sequenced in a study of CD8+CD57+ T cells in acquired aplastic anemia (dated by TCRdb to the late 2010s). TCRdb names Illumina HiSeq 2000 as the instrument used. TCR beta VDJ combination and CDR3 sequence profiling used genomic DNA as the template. Starting from the raw public reads, TCRdb applied fastp trimming at Q25, assembled clones with MiXCR and retained in-frame beta chains. Each CDR3 protein gets just one entry, which takes the most common genes and DNA from the rows behind it. Recorded for this sample are 150,000 to 200,000 distinct CDR3 sequences; 35% to 55% of them occurred a single time. The top ten clones comprise 1.1% of the sample. Sequenced material: sorted CD4+, CD8+, or CD8+CD57+ T cells (not recorded which) from PBMCs. These receptors originate from a human donor in good health.

Sample share makes this clonotype medium-sized. The chain recombines TRBV10-3 with TRBJ1-6; D is possibly TRBD1 (5 bases). The CDR3 length is 15 residues. The germline CDR1 and CDR2 sequences are ENHRY and SYGVKD. With 6 bases removed from V and 5 bases from J, the gap between germline ends came to 14 bases. CDR3 DNA sequence: TGTGCCATCAGGGAGGGTGGGGCGAATAATTCACCCCTCCACTTT. Its protein product is CAIREGGANNSPLHF.

This clonotype occurred once. An end of the junction does not agree with germline; a read error may underlie this. This sequence joins TRBV5-4 and TRBJ2-1; tentative D call: TRBD1 (6 bases). The CDR3 has 15 amino acids. The germline V gene encodes CDR1 SGHNT and CDR2 YYREEE (reference sequence). CDR3 coding DNA: TGTACCAGCAGCTTAGGGACAACCGGTTTGGACGAGCAGTTCTTC. Amino acids: CTSSLGTTGLDEQFF.

The chain couples TRBV19 to TRBJ1-2; D possibly corresponds to TRBD1 (5 bases). V lost 8 bases and J 4 bases, leaving 17 bases between the germline ends. CDR1 and CDR2 (germline): LNHDA, SQIVND (reference sequence). There are 14 residues in the CDR3. CDR3 residues: CASGMLGGGYGYTF. The CDR3, as DNA: TGTGCCAGTGGCATGTTGGGGGGAGGCTATGGCTACACCTTC.

The genes are TRBV20-1 and TRBJ2-3; D call uncertain. The germline V gene has CDR1 DFQATT and CDR2 SNEGSKA (reference sequence). The CDR3 spans 13 residues. Between the trimmed V and J ends, which lost 0 bases and 5 bases, there was a span of 9 bases. The CDR3 coding sequence is TGCAGTGCTAGAGATCTTCCGGTAGATACGCAGTATTTT. It is translated as CSARDLPVDTQYF.

Of note for this clonotype: A clone one base away is much larger, so this may be a read error. This chain uses TRBV7-3 with TRBJ2-1; maybe TRBD2 (6 bases). CDR3 size: 14 residues. From germline, CDR1 is SGHTA and CDR2 FQGTGA. CDR3 nucleotide sequence: TGTGCCAGCAGCCCGGACTATACTTACAATGAGCAGTCCTTC. This translates into CASSPDYTYNEQSF.

This clonotype was seen many times. J is TRBJ2-3 and V is TRBV19, with 7 bases aligning to TRBD2. CDR1 is LNHDA, CDR2 SQIVND, per germline (reference sequence). The CDR3 is made up of 15 amino acids. The J segment lost 1 base and the V segment lost 3 bases, leaving 4 bases of the junction unmatched. This CDR3 reads CASSIRGGRTDTQYF. The CDR3 DNA sequence: TGTGCCAGTAGTATCCGCGGGGGACGCACAGATACGCAGTATTTT.

The chain uses TRBV25-1 and TRBJ2-7; TRBD2 matches at 7 bases. The CDR3 is 13 residues long. Germline assignment: CDR1 MGHDK and CDR2 SYGVNS. The CDR3 DNA follows: TGTGCGAGAAGGCGGGAGCGGTCCTACGAGCAGTACTTC. This codes for CARRRERSYEQYF.

This sequence joins TRBV29-1 and TRBJ1-2; D gene unclear. This CDR3 comprises 13 residues. Between the trimmed V and J ends, which lost 2 bases and 2 bases, there was a span of 9 bases. Per germline, CDR1 SQVTM and CDR2 ANQGSEA. CDR3 amino acids: CSVEIWRNYGYTF. DNA for the CDR3: TGCAGCGTTGAAATATGGCGAAACTATGGCTACACCTTC.

The chain has TRBV29-1 and TRBJ2-3; unclear D gene. The CDR3 is 12 residues long. CDR1 and CDR2 (germline): SQVTM, ANQGSEA. The ends were cut back, 4 bases at V and 4 bases at J, with 9 bases in the middle. The CDR3 nucleotides are TGCAGCGTTGTCGTCCCTCCAGATACGCAGTATTTT. Amino acid sequence: CSVVVPPDTQYF.

This clonotype showed up many times. CDR3: CASSRRGGDEKLFF. In DNA, the CDR3 is TGTGCCAGTAGTAGGAGGGGTGGCGATGAAAAACTGTTTTTT. The genes are TRBV19 and TRBJ1-4, with a weak D call TRBD1 (5 bases). Germline V lookup: CDR1 LNHDA, CDR2 SQIVND (reference sequence). Trimming left V 4 bases short and J 6 bases short, with 12 bases between. The CDR3 is 14 amino acids.

At least ten counts were recorded for this clonotype. The chain combines TRBV7-3 with TRBJ2-5; TRBD1 might be the D (6 bases). Germline assignment: CDR1 SGHTA and CDR2 FQGTGA. The CDR3 has 15 amino acids. Trimming shortened V by 4 bases and J by 5 bases, and 17 bases separated the two germline ends. The CDR3 spells CASSSSPGVWETQYF. The CDR3 DNA is TGTGCCAGCAGCTCCTCTCCAGGGGTATGGGAGACCCAGTACTTC.

This clonotype was detected many times. V usage is TRBV10-3 and J usage is TRBJ1-1; 7 bases are shared with TRBD1. The CDR3 runs 15 residues. Germline CDR1 is ENHRY and CDR2 is SYGVKD. Trimming removed 4 bases from V and 3 bases from J; junction bases left unmatched: 8. The CDR3: CAISGRQGADTEAFF. CDR3 coding DNA: TGTGCCATCAGTGGAAGACAGGGTGCGGACACTGAAGCTTTCTTT.

This clonotype was recorded many times. The rearrangement uses TRBV20-1 and TRBJ2-3, with 7 bases that match TRBD1. In germline, CDR1 is DFQATT, CDR2 SNEGSKA (reference sequence). The CDR3 runs to 16 residues. Trimming took 0 bases from V and 3 from J; bases not matched to a gene: 9. Here the CDR3 DNA reads TGCAGTGCTAGAGAGGGACAGTTAGGTGGTACAGATACGCAGTATTTT. It encodes CSAREGQLGGTDTQYF.

V and J are TRBV25-1 and TRBJ2-6; D ambiguous. The CDR3 loop spans 14 amino acids. Germline V lookup: CDR1 MGHDK, CDR2 SYGVNS. The germline V and J ends were trimmed by 10 bases and 5 bases, with 15 bases remaining between them. The CDR3 sequence is CATPEFPRANVLTF. DNA of the CDR3: TGTGCCACCCCCGAGTTCCCTAGGGCCAACGTCCTGACTTTC.

The chain carries TRBV25-1 and TRBJ1-4; 7 bases map to TRBD1. The CDR3 contains 17 residues. With 6 bases clipped from V and 8 bases from J, the junction kept 18 bases outside the gene matches. CDR1 and CDR2 from the germline V gene are MGHDK and SYGVNS. The CDR3 here is CASRAHRDRRGREKLFF. CDR3 nucleotide sequence: TGTGCCAGCAGGGCCCACAGGGATAGAAGGGGGCGAGAAAAACTGTTTTTT.

The J gene is TRBJ2-7, the V gene TRBV10-3; TRBD2 aligns across 10 bases. The length of the CDR3 is 15 residues. The V and J ends lost 3 bases and 3 bases, in that order; junction bases with no gene match: 5. Germline-derived CDR1 and CDR2 are ENHRY and SYGVKD. The CDR3 region has the DNA TGTGCCATCAGTGACTCAAAGCGGGGGGGCTACGAGCAGTACTTC. Amino acids: CAISDSKRGGYEQYF.

This clonotype was seen once. V is TRBV20-1 and J is TRBJ1-1; D ambiguous. The length of the CDR3 is 13 residues. The V end lost 1 base, the J end lost 7 bases, and 13 bases lay between the germline ends. In germline, CDR1 is DFQATT, CDR2 SNEGSKA (reference sequence). The CDR3, as DNA: TGCAGTGCTAGAGGTGCGTCGGGGTATGAAGCTTTCTTT. It specifies CSARGASGYEAFF.

The chain employs TRBV7-2 and TRBJ2-7; 9 bases are shared with TRBD2. The germline V gene encodes CDR1 SGHTA and CDR2 FQGNSA. V lost 4 bases, J lost 3 bases, and 7 bases stayed unmatched. This CDR3 comprises 15 residues. CDR3 amino acids: CASSSAGTSSYEQYF. CDR3 DNA: TGTGCCAGCAGCTCCGCAGGGACTAGCAGCTACGAGCAGTACTTC.

This chain uses TRBV19 with TRBJ2-3, with 9 bases that match TRBD2. V was pared by 7 bases and J by 5 bases, with 7 bases of the junction left unmatched. Germline V lookup: CDR1 LNHDA, CDR2 SQIVND (reference sequence). The CDR3 extends over 14 amino acids. CDR3 nucleotide sequence: TGTGCCAGTACGGTAGCGGGGGCGGTAGATACGCAGTATTTT. Its translation: CASTVAGAVDTQYF.

This clonotype occurred many times. This chain links TRBV7-9 with TRBJ2-7, with D perhaps assigned TRBD1 or TRBD2 (6 bases each). This CDR3 contains 15 residues. Per the germline V gene, CDR1 is SEHNR and CDR2 is FQNEAQ (reference sequence). V was cut by 2 bases and J by 6 bases, with 17 bases left in between. Here the CDR3 DNA reads TGTGCCAGCAGCTTATCTGGGACGGGGGCAAGCGAGCAGTACTTC. Residues: CASSLSGTGASEQYF.

V usage is TRBV24-1 and J usage is TRBJ2-3, with TRBD1 matching over 8 bases. V lost 5 bases and J lost 4; bases outside the gene matches: 7. Germline V gives CDR1 KGHDR, CDR2 SFDVKD. The CDR3 extends over 15 amino acids. The CDR3 sequence: CATSATGGDADTQYF. The CDR3 DNA follows: TGTGCCACCAGTGCAACAGGGGGTGACGCAGATACGCAGTATTTT.

This clonotype came up many times. The genes are TRBV12-3 or TRBV12-4 and TRBJ2-1; D gene ambiguous. The V and J ends lost 4 bases and 8 bases respectively, with 6 bases between them. CDR3 length: 11 amino acids. CDR3 amino acids: CASSSRDEQFF. CDR3 bases: TGTGCCAGCAGTTCTAGAGATGAGCAGTTCTTC.

The V call is TRBV2, the J call TRBJ2-7, with D possibly being TRBD2 (6 bases). This CDR3 is 13 amino acids long. Germline V gene sequence: CDR1 SNHLY, CDR2 FYNNEI. V was cut by 7 bases and J by 6 bases, with 16 bases left in between. The CDR3 reads CASKRRLEGEQYF. CDR3 in DNA: TGTGCCAGCAAGAGGAGACTAGAAGGCGAGCAGTACTTC. The whole variable domain, remainder taken from reference TRBV2 and TRBJ2-7, is EPEVTQTPSHQVTQMGQEVILRCVPISNHLYFYWYRQILGQKVEFLVSFYNNEISEKSEIFDDQFSVERPDGSNFTLKIRSTKLEDSAMYFCASKRRLEGEQYFGPGTRLTVT.

Comment on this clonotype: Because it lacks the conserved phenylalanine or tryptophan at the end, this CDR3 is likely a read error. CDR3 sequence: CAGSRGRLDEQYS. CDR3 in DNA: TGTGCCGGCAGTAGGGGTCGGCTAGACGAGCAGTACTCC. The chain links TRBV2 to TRBJ2-7, with D perhaps matching TRBD1 (5 bases). Germline CDR1 and CDR2: SNHLY and FYNNEI. The CDR3 length is 13 residues.

This clonotype has ten or more counts. This chain connects TRBV19 to TRBJ2-7, with D perhaps given as TRBD1 or TRBD2 (5 bases each). CDR1 LNHDA and CDR2 SQIVND come from the germline V gene (reference sequence). The germline V and J ends were trimmed by 5 bases and 6 bases, with 14 bases remaining between them. There are 13 residues in the CDR3. This CDR3 reads CASSLQGVPEQYF. CDR3 sequence (DNA): TGTGCCAGTAGTTTGCAGGGAGTGCCCGAGCAGTACTTC.